These 4 T cell receptor beta chains were all obtained from the same sample, sequenced in a study of cytomegalovirus exposure and HLA in healthy donors. Both 60 Vbeta primers and 13 Jbeta primers went into the PCR. The data were produced by immunoSEQ multiplex PCR, yet TCRdb's version contains in-frame clones alone and is incomplete. The table records some 190,000 clones, 75% to 80% of them present only once. The sequencing input was PBMCs. The receptor source for this set is a female donor in good health and CMV-seronegative.

The V call is TRBV7-2, the J call TRBJ2-3, with 7 nucleotides matching TRBD1. The CDR3 length is 13 residues. Germline values: CDR1 SGHTA, CDR2 FQGNSA. V gave up 6 bases and J gave up 4 bases; unmatched junction bases: 4. This CDR3 reads CASRLQGPDTQYF. The CDR3 DNA sequence: TGTGCCAGCAGATTACAGGGGCCAGATACGCAGTATTTT.

The rearrangement uses TRBV28 and TRBJ2-7, with TRBD2 matching 11 bases. This CDR3 region has 14 residues. Trimming at V came to 11 bases and at J to 4 bases, leaving 10 bases not matched to a gene. CDR1 MDHEN and CDR2 SYDVKM come from the germline V gene. The CDR3 region has the DNA TGTGCCGTCCCCGGGACTAGCGGTTCTTACGAGCAGTACTTC. This gives the protein CAVPGTSGSYEQYF.

This sequence joins TRBV20-1 and TRBJ2-7; a weak D match, TRBD2 (5 bases). This CDR3 is built from 11 residues. Between the trimmed V and J ends, which lost 6 bases and 2 bases, there was a span of 8 bases. Germline CDR1 is DFQATT and CDR2 is SNEGSKA (reference sequence). The CDR3 DNA is TGCAGTGCGGACGGGACCTACGAGCAGTACTTC. Amino acids: CSADGTYEQYF.

V usage is TRBV28 and J usage is TRBJ1-2, with D possibly matching TRBD1 (6 bases). The CDR3 extends over 15 amino acids. Germline V gene lookup returns CDR1 MDHEN and CDR2 SYDVKM. V was shortened by 5 bases and J by 2 bases, with 15 bases between the two germline ends. CDR3 sequence reads: CASSGTSYLNYGYTF. The CDR3 DNA reads TGTGCCAGCAGTGGGACATCCTATTTAAACTATGGCTACACCTTC.